This passage covers 21 T cell receptor beta chains from one sample sequenced in a study of cytomegalovirus exposure and HLA in healthy donors. The study ran its PCR with 60 Vbeta and 13 Jbeta primers. Clones were sequenced by immunoSEQ multiplex PCR, and TCRdb holds only the in-frame ones, with some missing. The data contain about 120,000 clones, around 79% of them singletons. Source material: PBMCs. The receptors stem from a woman in her thirties or forties in good health and CMV-seronegative.

CDR3 region: CASSQPGPYEQYF. As DNA, the CDR3 is TGTGCCAGCAGCCAACCAGGGCCCTACGAGCAGTACTTC. The chain carries TRBV4-2 and TRBJ2-5, with a possible D match to TRBD1 (5 bases). The end of the DNA is better explained by TRBJ2-7, so the J call may be wrong. Germline V CDR1 and CDR2: LGHNA, YNFKEQ. The CDR3 extends over 13 amino acids.

In nucleotides, the CDR3 is TGTGCCAGCAGTGATCGTACAGGCACTGAAGCTTTCTTT. It translates to CASSDRTGTEAFF. The chain uses TRBV7-6 and TRBJ1-1; D is perhaps TRBD1 (5 bases). Between the trimmed V and J ends, which lost 6 bases and 4 bases, there was a span of 12 bases. Germline loops: CDR1 SGHVS, CDR2 FNYEAQ. The CDR3 sequence is 13 residues long. The whole variable domain, filled in from reference TRBV7-6 and TRBJ1-1, reads GAGVSQSPRYKVTKRGQDVALRCDPISGHVSLYWYRQALGQGPEFLTYFNYEAQQDKSGLPNDRFSAERPEGSISTLTIQRTEQRDSAMYRCASSDRTGTEAFFGQGTRLTVV.

The V call is TRBV7-2, the J call TRBJ1-5; maybe TRBD1 (5 bases). CDR3 length equals 13 residues. Trimming removed 5 bases from V and 7 bases from J, with 12 bases in between. Per germline, CDR1 SGHTA and CDR2 FQGNSA. CDR3 bases: TGTGCCAGCAGCACACAGGATAGGCAGCCCCAGCATTTT. This gives the protein CASSTQDRQPQHF.

This chain links TRBV27 with TRBJ2-1, with TRBD2 identical over 12 bases. The germline V gene has CDR1 MNHEY and CDR2 SMNVEV (reference sequence). The J segment lost 8 bases and the V segment lost 6 bases, leaving 5 bases of the junction unmatched. The CDR3 is 14 residues long. CDR3 amino acids: CASSTRLAGDEQFF. The CDR3 DNA sequence: TGTGCCAGCAGCACACGACTAGCGGGAGATGAGCAGTTCTTC.

This clone was seen a handful of times. The rearrangement links TRBV9 to TRBJ2-5, with D perhaps matching TRBD2 (7 bases). CDR3 size: 15 residues. Per the germline V gene, CDR1 is SGDLS and CDR2 is YYNGEE. V lost 0 bases and J lost 1, with 10 bases in between. CDR3 sequence reads: CASSVGGGTQETQYF. The CDR3 DNA reads TGTGCCAGCAGCGTAGGGGGGGGCACCCAAGAGACCCAGTACTTC.

V usage is TRBV5-6 and J usage is TRBJ2-5, with 9 nucleotides matching TRBD2. The CDR3 loop spans 15 amino acids. Germline V gene sequence: CDR1 SGHDT, CDR2 YYEEEE. V lost 3 bases and J lost 5; bases outside the gene matches: 8. For the CDR3, the DNA is TGTGCCAGCAGCTCTCCTCTAGCGGGATGGGAGACCCAGTACTTC. This translates into CASSSPLAGWETQYF. Together with reference TRBV5-6 and TRBJ2-5, the CDR3 gives the full variable domain: DAGVTQSPTHLIKTRGQQVTLRCSPKSGHDTVSWYQQALGQGPQFIFQYYEEEERQRGNFPDRFSGHQFPNYSSELNVNALLLGDSALYLCASSSPLAGWETQYFGPGTRLLVL.

V usage is TRBV6-5 and J usage is TRBJ2-7; D may be TRBD2 (5 bases). This CDR3 has 14 residues. Germline CDR1 MNHEY, CDR2 SVGAGI. Deletions cut 5 bases from V and 5 bases from J, with 16 bases between. The CDR3 loop is CASSLAHAGDEQYF. For the CDR3, the DNA is TGTGCCAGCAGTCTTGCCCACGCCGGGGACGAGCAGTACTTC.

This CDR3 is CASRDGGGAFYGYTF. CDR3 coding DNA: TGTGCCAGCCGGGACGGAGGCGGGGCATTCTATGGCTACACCTTC. The chain carries TRBV28 and TRBJ1-2, with D possibly being TRBD1 (5 bases). Germline loops: CDR1 MDHEN, CDR2 SYDVKM. The CDR3 is made up of 15 amino acids. V shed 8 bases and J shed 4 bases, with 20 bases lying between them.

In its sample, this clone was seen once. The junction differs from germline at one of its ends, possibly a read error. The chain joins TRBV7-9 to TRBJ2-7, with 7 bases aligning to TRBD1. Germline V gene data show CDR1 as SEHNR and CDR2 as FQNEAQ (reference sequence). The CDR3 covers 12 residues. The DNA for the CDR3 is TGTTCCAGCAGCTTAGGGACAGCCGAGCAGTACTTC. This encodes CSSSLGTAEQYF. The whole variable domain, filled in from reference TRBV7-9 and TRBJ2-7, reads DTGVSQNPRHKITKRGQNVTFRCDPISEHNRLYWYRQTLGQGPEFLTYFQNEAQLEKSRLLSDRFSAERPKGSFSTLEIQRTEQGDSAMYLCSSSLGTAEQYFGPGTRLTVT.

The chain uses TRBV14 and TRBJ2-5; the D is unclear. Trimming took off 1 base at V and 3 bases at J, with 6 bases between the two ends. Per the germline V gene, CDR1 is SGHDN and CDR2 is FVKESK. This CDR3 contains 13 residues. The CDR3 DNA sequence: TGTGCCAGCAGCCAAGCCCCAAAAGAGACCCAGTACTTC. Protein sequence: CASSQAPKETQYF.

V usage is TRBV5-8 and J usage is TRBJ2-1; 9 bases map to TRBD1. Germline V lookup: CDR1 SGHTS, CDR2 YDEGEE. V dropped 4 bases and J dropped 3; count of bases not matched to a gene: 8. The CDR3 length is 16 residues. CDR3 region: CASSQGTGFRYNEQFF. In DNA form, the CDR3 reads TGTGCCAGCAGCCAGGGGACAGGGTTTCGCTACAATGAGCAGTTCTTC.

In this sample, this clone turned up a few times. V is TRBV11-2 and J is TRBJ1-2; 9 nucleotides line up with TRBD1. This CDR3 is 14 amino acids long. Germline trimming cut 2 bases from V and 5 bases from J; bases unmatched to any gene: 3. CDR1 and CDR2 (germline): SGHAT, FQNNGV. CDR3: CASSLRDRAYGYTF. CDR3 bases: TGTGCCAGCAGCTTAAGGGACAGGGCGTATGGCTACACCTTC.

V gene TRBV28 combines with J gene TRBJ2-5; perhaps TRBD2 as D (6 bases). The CDR3 spans 12 residues. The germline gives CDR1 MDHEN, CDR2 SYDVKM. Trimming removed 10 bases at V and 6 bases at J, with 15 bases between. CDR3 bases: TGTGCCACCTCGGAGGGGCTAAAGACCCAGTACTTC. This encodes CATSEGLKTQYF.

V is TRBV11-2 and J is TRBJ2-6, with D possibly matching TRBD1 (6 bases). The V and J ends lost 2 bases and 6 bases respectively, with 11 bases between them. Looked up from germline, CDR1 is SGHAT and CDR2 is FQNNGV. CDR3 length equals 15 residues. In nucleotides, the CDR3 is TGTGCCAGCAGCTTAAGGCAGGGGTTGGCCAACGTCCTGACTTTC. Its protein product is CASSLRQGLANVLTF.

The chain joins TRBV27 to TRBJ2-5; 8 nucleotides match TRBD2. The J call may be in error: the DNA end matches TRBJ2-7 better. Germline V gene data show CDR1 as MNHEY and CDR2 as SMNVEV (reference sequence). The CDR3 is 15 amino acids. CDR3 DNA sequence: TGTGCCAGCAGTTTATCTGGGGGACTAGTCCACGAGCAGTACTTC. Its protein is CASSLSGGLVHEQYF.

The V call is TRBV5-6, the J call TRBJ2-1, with D perhaps matching TRBD1 (5 bases). The V and J ends lost 1 base and 10 bases respectively, with 9 bases between them. Germline V gives CDR1 SGHDT, CDR2 YYEEEE. This CDR3 contains 12 residues. The CDR3 is CASSLRPGEQFF. The CDR3 bases are TGTGCCAGCAGCTTGCGGCCAGGGGAGCAGTTCTTC.

The chain couples TRBV5-4 to TRBJ2-5; 8 bases match TRBD2. V lost 5 bases to trimming and J lost 4 bases; unmatched junction nucleotides: 10. CDR1 is SGHNT and CDR2 is YYREEE in the germline V gene (reference sequence). CDR3 size: 15 residues. In DNA, the CDR3 is TGTGCCAGCAGACAGGGCGGACGGGGGGGAGAGACCCAGTACTTC. Amino acid sequence: CASRQGGRGGETQYF.

The chain recombines TRBV7-2 with TRBJ2-7; 8 nucleotides agree with TRBD2. The V and J ends lost 5 bases and 0 bases, in that order; junction bases with no gene match: 9. The germline gives CDR1 SGHTA, CDR2 FQGNSA. CDR3 length: 16 amino acids. The CDR3, as DNA: TGTGCCAGCAGCAGAAAGAGCGGGAGTGGCTCCTACGAGCAGTACTTC. Translation gives CASSRKSGSGSYEQYF.

The rearrangement joins TRBV5-1 to TRBJ2-4; tentatively, D is TRBD1 (6 bases). The CDR3 loop spans 15 amino acids. Germline V gene sequence: CDR1 SGHRS, CDR2 YFSETQ. V shed 3 bases and J shed 0 bases, with 10 bases lying between them. The CDR3 here is CASSSPDRAKNIQYF. In DNA form, the CDR3 reads TGCGCCAGCAGCTCGCCGGACAGAGCCAAAAACATTCAGTACTTC.

In its sample, this clone was seen a few times. The chain is built from TRBV10-3 and TRBJ2-1, with D maybe TRBD2 (6 bases). Germline V gene sequence: CDR1 ENHRY, CDR2 SYGVKD. V gave up 4 bases and J gave up 10 bases, with 14 bases separating them. The length of the CDR3 is 13 residues. The CDR3 protein is CAISGGGLGEQFF. The CDR3 bases are TGTGCCATCAGTGGAGGAGGGTTGGGCGAGCAGTTCTTC.

The DNA of the CDR3 is TGTGCCAGTAGTCCGGACAGGGGGAAGACCCAGTACTTC. It encodes CASSPDRGKTQYF. The chain combines TRBV19 with TRBJ2-5; 10 bases are shared with TRBD1. J lost 6 bases, V lost 5 bases, and 3 bases had no gene match. Germline lookup yields CDR1 LNHDA and CDR2 SQIVND (reference sequence). This CDR3 has 13 residues.